The 3 T cell receptor beta chains given below trace back to one sample, sequenced in a study of blood T cell repertoires in COVID-19. The protocol was immunoSEQ multiplex PCR, while the TCRdb copy is restricted to in-frame clones and leaves out a portion. Found here are some 330,000 clones, roughly four fifths of them singletons; the top ten hold about 5.4%. Sequencing was carried out using PBMCs or T cells enriched from blood (not recorded which). These TCRs come from a woman in her forties or fifties who had recovered from COVID-19.

The CDR3 DNA reads as TGCAGTGCTAGTAGGGGGACTATCGGCGACAATGAGCAGTTCTTC. It specifies CSASRGTIGDNEQFF. The V call is TRBV20-1, the J call TRBJ2-1, with a possible D match to TRBD2 (7 bases). The V end lost 3 bases, the J end lost 5 bases, and 17 bases lay between the germline ends. Per the germline V gene, CDR1 is DFQATT and CDR2 is SNEGSKA (reference sequence). CDR3 length equals 15 residues.

The chain couples TRBV11-2 to TRBJ1-1; D is ambiguous. V lost 7 bases, J lost 0 bases, and 12 bases lay in between. CDR1 is SGHAT, CDR2 FQNNGV, per germline. The CDR3 is 14 residues long. CDR3 bases: TGTGCCAGCACCCTTTGGACTGTGAACACTGAAGCTTTCTTT. Residues: CASTLWTVNTEAFF.

This chain connects TRBV30 to TRBJ1-1; D may be TRBD1 (5 bases). The germline gives CDR1 GTSNPN, CDR2 SVGIG (reference sequence). The ends were cut back, 3 bases at V and 0 bases at J, with 11 bases in the middle. This CDR3 spans 14 amino acids. CDR3: CAWSTGGVNTEAFF. The CDR3 DNA reads TGTGCCTGGAGCACGGGGGGGGTGAACACTGAAGCTTTCTTT.